This T cell receptor (beta chain) was retrieved from a study of blood T cells in healthy people across ages. Whole-study findings and limits: No one knew whether donors had CMV, which possibly confounded expanded clonotype changes. Strong correlation was found linking TCR beta diversity to naive T cell percentage.

This CDR3 has 16 residues. Looked up from germline, CDR1 is MNHNY and CDR2 is SVGAGI (reference sequence). Sample-barcoded 5' priming and a J-beta primer mix drove a second PCR of about 6 to 12 cycles. Each cDNA molecule, via a template-switch adaptor with 12 random nucleotides, was tagged. A single record per CDR3 protein comes from TCRdb applying MiXCR to the 5' RACE reads. Among 650,000 to 1,000,000 distinct CDR3 sequences listed, around 36% were seen once. Of note for this clonotype: Its specificity is unknown.

Peripheral blood samples of 9 to 10 milliliters were drawn from each donor. This chain uses TRBV6-6 with TRBJ2-5; D may be TRBD1 (5 bases). TRBJ2-7 explains the end of the DNA better; the J call may be wrong. Sample: blood. The TCR was taken from a man aged 18 to 29 in good health. CDR3: CASTDMGGRGHYEQYF. The CDR3 region has the DNA TGTGCCAGCACCGATATGGGTGGTAGGGGCCACTACGAGCAGTACTTC.